This T cell receptor beta chain was sequenced during a study of CD8+ T cells in alopecia areata. Study observations and caveats: Scalp clonality and expanded CD8+ clones among the top 100 fell significantly with tofacitinib.

Treatment here: oral pan-JAK inhibitor, 5-10 mg twice daily. To note about this clone: The antigen is unknown.

Isolated RNA was reverse transcribed into cDNA used as the sequencing template. Assay used: immunoSEQ multiplex PCR; TCRdb lists only in-frame clones, some missing. This sample has 150,000 to 200,000 clones, with less than 65% found just once. With 2 bases removed from V and 2 bases from J, the gap between germline ends came to 12 bases. The CDR3 contains 14 residues. Germline V gives CDR1 SQVTM, CDR2 ANQGSEA. The chain is built from TRBV29-1 and TRBJ1-2; possible D gene TRBD1, 6 bases. Sequences were derived from CD4+ T cells sorted from blood, sampled at week 24, from a patient treated with tofacitinib. The source is a human donor with alopecia areata. CDR3 bases: TGCAGCGTTGAAACCCAGGGGCAAAACTATGGCTACACCTTC. Its translation is CSVETQGQNYGYTF.